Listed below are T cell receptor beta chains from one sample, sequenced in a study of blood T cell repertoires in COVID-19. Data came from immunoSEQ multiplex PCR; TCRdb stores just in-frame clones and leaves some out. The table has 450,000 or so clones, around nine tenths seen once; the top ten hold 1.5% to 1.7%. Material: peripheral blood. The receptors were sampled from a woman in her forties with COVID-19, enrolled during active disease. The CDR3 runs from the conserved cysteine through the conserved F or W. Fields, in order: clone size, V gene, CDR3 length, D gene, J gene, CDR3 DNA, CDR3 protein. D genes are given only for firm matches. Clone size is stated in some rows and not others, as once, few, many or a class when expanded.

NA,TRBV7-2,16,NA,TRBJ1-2,TGTGCCAGCAGCTTAGCTTTCGGCAGGGGTGATTATGGCTACACCTTC,CASSLAFGRGDYGYTF
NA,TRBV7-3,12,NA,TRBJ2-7,TGTGCCAGCAGCTTAACGTTACTGAAGCCCTACTTC,CASSLTLLKPYF
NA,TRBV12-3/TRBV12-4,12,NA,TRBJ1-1,TGTGCCAGCAGTTTCATGGGGGGGAGAGCTTTCTTT,CASSFMGGRAFF
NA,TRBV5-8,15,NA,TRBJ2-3,TGTGCCAGCAGCTTGGCAAGCCCGCGCACAGATACGCAGTATTTT,CASSLASPRTDTQYF
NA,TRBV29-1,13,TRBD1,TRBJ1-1,TGCAGCGTTAAGGGACAGCGGAACACTGAAGCTTTCTTT,CSVKGQRNTEAFF
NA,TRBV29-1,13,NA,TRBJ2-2,TGCAGCGTTGATCCAGGGGTTGCCGGGGAGCTGTTTTTT,CSVDPGVAGELFF
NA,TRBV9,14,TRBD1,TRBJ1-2,TGTGCCAGCAGCGTAGGACAGGGGAACTATGGCTACACCTTC,CASSVGQGNYGYTF
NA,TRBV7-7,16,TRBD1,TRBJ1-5,TGTGCTAGCAGCTTACCGGGGGACAGGGGTAATCAGCCCCAGCATTTT,CASSLPGDRGNQPQHF
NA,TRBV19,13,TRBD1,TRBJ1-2,TGTGCCACCGACCCCGGGACAGCCTATGGCTACACCTTC,CATDPGTAYGYTF
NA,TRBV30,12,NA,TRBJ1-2,TGTGCCTGGACCCGGTCAGGGTATGGCTACACCTTC,CAWTRSGYGYTF
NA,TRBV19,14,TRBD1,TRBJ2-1,TGTGCCAGTAGTATACTCGACAGGGGGCGTGAGCAGTTCTTC,CASSILDRGREQFF
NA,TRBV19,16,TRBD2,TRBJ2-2,TGTGCCAGTAGTTTCCTAGCGGGAGGGCGTACCGGGGAGCTGTTTTTT,CASSFLAGGRTGELFF
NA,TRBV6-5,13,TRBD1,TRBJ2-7,TGTGCCACCCGGACAGGGGGCCTCCACGAGCAGTACTTC,CATRTGGLHEQYF
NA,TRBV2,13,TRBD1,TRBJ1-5,TGTGCCAGCGAGGACAGGGGTGGGCAGCCCCAGCATTTT,CASEDRGGQPQHF
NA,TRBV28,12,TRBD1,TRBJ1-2,TGTGCCAGCAGTTCTCTGGGACAGTATAGCTTCTTC,CASSSLGQYSFF
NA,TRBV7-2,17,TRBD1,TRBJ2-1,TGTGCCAGCAGCTTAGCTCCCCCAGGGGGTATGCCGAATGAGCAGTTCTTC,CASSLAPPGGMPNEQFF
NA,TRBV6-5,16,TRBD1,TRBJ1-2,TGTGCCAGCAGTTCCCTTTCGGAGGGGGCAAACTATGGCTACACCTTC,CASSSLSEGANYGYTF
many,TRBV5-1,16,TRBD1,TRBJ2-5,TGCGCCAGCAGCTTTTGGACAGGGAGATCCCAAGAGACCCAGTACTTC,CASSFWTGRSQETQYF
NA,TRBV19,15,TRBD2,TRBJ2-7,TGTGCCAGTAGTCCATTAGCGGGAGTGGCGAGGGAGCAGTACTTC,CASSPLAGVAREQYF
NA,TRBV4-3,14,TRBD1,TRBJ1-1,TGCGCCAGCAGCCAAGTCGGGACAGGGACTGAAGCTTTCTTT,CASSQVGTGTEAFF
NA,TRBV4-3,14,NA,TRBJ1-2,TGCGCCAGCAGCCAAGATTCGAACCGCGGAGCCCTCACCTTC,CASSQDSNRGALTF
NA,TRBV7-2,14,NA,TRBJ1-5,TGTGCCAGCAGCCGTGACACTAGCAATCAGCCCCAGCATTTT,CASSRDTSNQPQHF
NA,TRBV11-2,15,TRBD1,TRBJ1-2,TGTGCCAGCAGCTTAGCGGCAGGGGGCAGCTATGGCTACACCTTC,CASSLAAGGSYGYTF
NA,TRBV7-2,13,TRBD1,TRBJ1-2,TGTGCCAGCAGCTTTTACAGGGGCTATGGCTACACCTTC,CASSFYRGYGYTF
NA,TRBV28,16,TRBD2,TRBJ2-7,TGTGCCAGCACCGTCGGGACTAGCGGTCCCTCCTACGAGCAGTACTTC,CASTVGTSGPSYEQYF
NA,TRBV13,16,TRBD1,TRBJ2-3,TGTGCCAGCAGCTCACTCCAGCAGGGGGGCACAGATACGCAGTATTTT,CASSSLQQGGTDTQYF
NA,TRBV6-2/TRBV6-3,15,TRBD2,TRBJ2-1,TGTGCCAGCAGCCTCGGGACTAGCCCCTACAATGAGCAGTTCTTC,CASSLGTSPYNEQFF
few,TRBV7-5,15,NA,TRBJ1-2,TGTGCCAGAAGCCGCAAAGGACAGGGGCGGAGATGCTACACCTTC,CARSRKGQGRRCYTF
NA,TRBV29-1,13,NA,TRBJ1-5,TGCAGACTCCGGGATTATAGCAATCAGCCCCAGCATTTT,CRLRDYSNQPQHF
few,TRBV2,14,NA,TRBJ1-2,TGTGCCAGCAGACAGACAGACACTAACTATGGCTACACCTTC,CASRQTDTNYGYTF
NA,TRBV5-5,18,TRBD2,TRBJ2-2,TGTGCCAGCAGCTCGAACGGACTAGCGGGAGTAGGGACCGGGGAGCTGTTTTTT,CASSSNGLAGVGTGELFF
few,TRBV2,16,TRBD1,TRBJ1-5,TGTGCCAGCAGCGGGGACAGAGCTTATAGCAATCAGCCCCAGCATTTT,CASSGDRAYSNQPQHF
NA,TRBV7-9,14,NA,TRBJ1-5,TGTGCCAGCAGCTTAGGGAGAGGAGATCAGCCCCAGCATTTT,CASSLGRGDQPQHF